Presented here are 21 T cell receptor beta chains from one specimen sequenced in a study of blood T cell repertoires in COVID-19. Clones were sequenced by immunoSEQ multiplex PCR, and TCRdb holds only the in-frame ones, with some missing. The repertoire holds 120,000 or so clones, with about 90% as singletons. The sequenced sample consisted of peripheral blood. The receptors originated from a woman in her 70s with acute or convalescent COVID-19.

The chain employs TRBV6-5 and TRBJ1-2; no firm D call. The CDR3 contains 11 residues. Per germline, CDR1 MNHEY and CDR2 SVGAGI. Trimming cost V 6 bases and J 8 bases, with 10 bases left between them. The CDR3 here is CASREVRGYTF. The CDR3 DNA follows: TGTGCCAGCAGAGAGGTACGGGGCTACACCTTC.

In this sample, this clone turned up once. The rearrangement joins TRBV9 to TRBJ2-7; TRBD1 matches 8 bases. The CDR3 covers 11 residues. V shed 7 bases, J shed 3 bases, and the junction held 0 bases outside the gene matches. Germline CDR1 SGDLS, CDR2 YYNGEE. The DNA for the CDR3 is TGTGCCAGCGGACAGGGCTACGAGCAGTACTTC. It yields the protein CASGQGYEQYF.

V and J are TRBV30 and TRBJ2-1; D not certain. Trimming stripped 1 base from V and 8 bases from J, with 6 bases between. Germline V gene lookup returns CDR1 GTSNPN and CDR2 SVGIG (reference sequence). The length of the CDR3 is 11 residues. The CDR3 sequence is CAWSGVYEQFF. DNA of the CDR3: TGTGCCTGGAGTGGCGTCTATGAGCAGTTCTTC.

The chain couples TRBV19 to TRBJ1-5, with D possibly being TRBD1 (6 bases). CDR3 size: 15 residues. V was trimmed by 5 bases and J by 4 bases, leaving 15 bases between them. The germline CDR1 and CDR2 sequences are LNHDA and SQIVND (reference sequence). CDR3 region: CASSVTGTRNQPQHF. The CDR3 DNA reads TGTGCCAGTAGTGTAACCGGGACACGGAATCAGCCCCAGCATTTT.

The chain carries TRBV9 and TRBJ1-2; 9 bases are shared with TRBD1. The ends lost 3 bases at V and 2 bases at J; junction bases unmatched: 11. The CDR3 spans 17 residues. The germline gives CDR1 SGDLS, CDR2 YYNGEE. The CDR3 protein is CASSASPYRGQNYGYTF. CDR3 nucleotide sequence: TGTGCCAGCAGCGCTTCCCCGTACAGGGGGCAGAACTATGGCTACACCTTC.

The J gene is TRBJ1-1, the V gene TRBV19; 7 nucleotides match TRBD1. CDR1 LNHDA and CDR2 SQIVND come from the germline V gene (reference sequence). Trimming removed 7 bases from V and 1 base from J; junction bases left unmatched: 6. CDR3 size: 14 residues. CDR3 protein: CASKGGRANTEAFF. The CDR3 DNA sequence: TGTGCCAGTAAAGGGGGCAGGGCGAACACTGAAGCTTTCTTT. Based on the CDR3 plus reference TRBV19 and TRBJ1-1, the full variable domain is DGGITQSPKYLFRKEGQNVTLSCEQNLNHDAMYWYRQDPGQGLRLIYYSQIVNDFQKGDIAEGYSVSREKKESFPLTVTSAQKNPTAFYLCASKGGRANTEAFFGQGTRLTVV.

This clone was seen a few times. This rearrangement joins TRBV28 to TRBJ1-2; possibly TRBD1 for D (6 bases). From germline, CDR1 is MDHEN and CDR2 SYDVKM. The CDR3 totals 15 residues. Deletions cut 3 bases from V and 8 bases from J, with 19 bases between. The CDR3 region has the DNA TGTGCCAGCAGTTTTCTACAGGGTGGGTCGGAAGGCTACACCTTC. Protein: CASSFLQGGSEGYTF.

The chain recombines TRBV7-2 with TRBJ1-1, with D tentatively TRBD1 (5 bases). The ends were cut back, 5 bases at V and 4 bases at J, with 17 bases in the middle. This CDR3 comprises 15 residues. CDR1 and CDR2 from the germline V gene are SGHTA and FQGNSA. The CDR3 DNA reads as TGTGCCAGCAGCCCTTGGGGGGGAAGTGTCACTGAAGCTTTCTTT. This gives the protein CASSPWGGSVTEAFF.

The chain carries TRBV5-1 and TRBJ1-2; 8 nucleotides agree with TRBD1. CDR3 size: 15 residues. Germline CDR1 and CDR2: SGHRS and YFSETQ. The junction had 9 bases not matched to a gene; V was cut back by 3 bases and J by 5 bases. CDR3 in amino acids: CASSSSDQGAYGYTF. The DNA for the CDR3 is TGCGCCAGCAGCTCCTCGGACCAGGGGGCGTATGGCTACACCTTC.

The CDR3: CASSLDPRGTDTQYF. CDR3 bases: TGTGCCAGCAGCTTGGACCCGCGAGGCACAGATACGCAGTATTTT. The gene calls are TRBV5-4 and TRBJ2-3; no clear D. Trimming shortened V by 0 bases and J by 1 base, and 9 bases separated the two germline ends. Per the germline V gene, CDR1 is SGHNT and CDR2 is YYREEE (reference sequence). This CDR3 has 15 residues.

V usage is TRBV5-4 and J usage is TRBJ2-2, with D possibly TRBD2 on 5 matching bases. Trimming cost V 2 bases and J 4 bases, with 12 bases left between them. Germline values: CDR1 SGHNT, CDR2 YYREEE (reference sequence). This CDR3 has 15 amino acids. CDR3 loop: CASSFLAGATGELFF. The CDR3 DNA sequence: TGTGCCAGCAGCTTCCTTGCGGGTGCCACCGGGGAGCTGTTTTTT.

The rearrangement links TRBV5-1 to TRBJ2-7; weak D call: TRBD1 (6 bases). The CDR3 is made up of 16 amino acids. The germline V gene encodes CDR1 SGHRS and CDR2 YFSETQ. V was shortened by 4 bases and J by 4 bases, with 21 bases between the two germline ends. The CDR3 sequence: CASSPGGGRTIYEQYF. CDR3 sequence (DNA): TGCGCCAGCAGCCCCGGTGGGGGCAGGACCATATACGAGCAGTACTTC.

About this clone: The same CDR3 also results from other DNA sequences found in this sample. V usage is TRBV3-1 (or the pseudogene TRBV3-2) and J usage is TRBJ1-2; the D gene is possibly TRBD1 (6 bases). CDR1 LGHDT and CDR2 YNNKEL come from the germline V gene (reference sequence). V lost 6 bases and J lost 2, with 10 bases in between. The CDR3 covers 13 residues. CDR3 amino acids: CASSPQGNYGYTF. The CDR3, as DNA: TGTGCCAGCAGTCCTCAGGGGAACTATGGCTACACCTTC.

This clone was found once. J is TRBJ1-1 and V is TRBV12-3 or TRBV12-4; D not certain. The CDR3 sequence is 12 residues long. With 4 bases removed from V and 2 bases from J, the gap between germline ends came to 5 bases. The CDR3 nucleotides are TGTGCCAGCAGTTACAGTAACACTGAAGCTTTCTTT. This codes for CASSYSNTEAFF.

There are a few counts of this clone. This chain's CDR3 is CASSLVAGRNTEAFF. CDR3 sequence (DNA): TGCGCCAGCAGCTTGGTAGCAGGGCGGAACACTGAAGCTTTCTTT. The J gene is TRBJ1-1, the V gene TRBV5-1; possibly TRBD1 for D (5 bases). Germline CDR1 is SGHRS and CDR2 is YFSETQ. CDR3 length equals 15 residues. V lost 0 bases and J lost 1, with 10 bases in between. Looking up the rest from reference TRBV5-1 and TRBJ1-1 gives the full variable domain: KAGVTQTPRYLIKTRGQQVTLSCSPISGHRSVSWYQQTPGQGLQFLFEYFSETQRNKGNFPGRFSGRQFSNSRSEMNVSTLELGDSALYLCASSLVAGRNTEAFFGQGTRLTVV.

The count of this clone is one. The J gene is TRBJ1-1, the V gene TRBV19; 7 bases agree with TRBD1. V trimming: 5 bases; J trimming: 4 bases; junction bases outside the gene matches: 10. The germline V gene encodes CDR1 LNHDA and CDR2 SQIVND (reference sequence). This CDR3 region has 15 residues. The CDR3 DNA sequence: TGTGCCAGTAGTGTCAGGGGGGTCCTGGGCACTGAAGCTTTCTTT. Its translation is CASSVRGVLGTEAFF.

The chain uses TRBV5-5 and TRBJ2-2; D perhaps matches TRBD2 (5 bases). Per the germline V gene, CDR1 is SGHKS and CDR2 is YYEKEE (reference sequence). Trimming pared 3 bases from V and 4 bases from J, leaving 13 bases between. The CDR3 sequence is 15 residues long. In DNA form, the CDR3 reads TGTGCCAGCAGCTGGGCTTGGGAGATCACCGGGGAGCTGTTTTTT. Its protein product is CASSWAWEITGELFF. The variable domain in full, completed from reference TRBV5-5 and TRBJ2-2, reads DAGVTQSPTHLIKTRGQQVTLRCSPISGHKSVSWYQQVLGQGPQFIFQYYEKEERGRGNFPDRFSARQFPNYSSELNVNALLLGDSALYLCASSWAWEITGELFFGEGSRLTVL.

J is TRBJ2-1 and V is TRBV5-6; 9 bases align to TRBD1. CDR3 size: 13 residues. Trimming took 2 bases from V and 12 from J; bases not matched to a gene: 6. Germline V gene sequence: CDR1 SGHDT, CDR2 YYEEEE. CDR3 protein: CASSLGNRGRQFF. The CDR3 bases are TGTGCCAGCAGCTTAGGAAACAGGGGGCGGCAGTTCTTC.

V usage is TRBV7-9 and J usage is TRBJ2-1, with 10 bases matching TRBD1. The junction had 2 bases not matched to a gene; V was cut back by 4 bases and J by 2 bases. Per germline, CDR1 SEHNR and CDR2 FQNEAQ (reference sequence). The CDR3 spans 15 residues. DNA for the CDR3: TGTGCCAGCAGCTCGGGACAGGGGACCTACAATGAGCAGTTCTTC. This gives the protein CASSSGQGTYNEQFF.

The chain carries TRBV5-4 and TRBJ2-7, with 8 bases fitting TRBD1. Looked up from germline, CDR1 is SGHNT and CDR2 is YYREEE (reference sequence). This CDR3 region has 13 residues. The ends lost 4 bases at V and 4 bases at J; junction bases unmatched: 4. The CDR3 DNA reads TGTGCCAGCAGCCATGACAGGGGATACGAGCAGTACTTC. Translated, it gives CASSHDRGYEQYF.

The chain couples TRBV5-1 to TRBJ2-2; 9 nucleotides align to TRBD1. The CDR3 is 16 residues long. The V gene end was trimmed by 2 bases and the J gene end by 4 bases; junction bases not matched to a gene: 6. The germline V gene encodes CDR1 SGHRS and CDR2 YFSETQ. The CDR3 bases are TGCGCCAGCAGCTTAAGGACAGGGGTGCGCACCGGGGAGCTGTTTTTT. Translating gives CASSLRTGVRTGELFF. The variable domain in full, with the rest retrieved from reference TRBV5-1 and TRBJ2-2, is KAGVTQTPRYLIKTRGQQVTLSCSPISGHRSVSWYQQTPGQGLQFLFEYFSETQRNKGNFPGRFSGRQFSNSRSEMNVSTLELGDSALYLCASSLRTGVRTGELFFGEGSRLTVL.